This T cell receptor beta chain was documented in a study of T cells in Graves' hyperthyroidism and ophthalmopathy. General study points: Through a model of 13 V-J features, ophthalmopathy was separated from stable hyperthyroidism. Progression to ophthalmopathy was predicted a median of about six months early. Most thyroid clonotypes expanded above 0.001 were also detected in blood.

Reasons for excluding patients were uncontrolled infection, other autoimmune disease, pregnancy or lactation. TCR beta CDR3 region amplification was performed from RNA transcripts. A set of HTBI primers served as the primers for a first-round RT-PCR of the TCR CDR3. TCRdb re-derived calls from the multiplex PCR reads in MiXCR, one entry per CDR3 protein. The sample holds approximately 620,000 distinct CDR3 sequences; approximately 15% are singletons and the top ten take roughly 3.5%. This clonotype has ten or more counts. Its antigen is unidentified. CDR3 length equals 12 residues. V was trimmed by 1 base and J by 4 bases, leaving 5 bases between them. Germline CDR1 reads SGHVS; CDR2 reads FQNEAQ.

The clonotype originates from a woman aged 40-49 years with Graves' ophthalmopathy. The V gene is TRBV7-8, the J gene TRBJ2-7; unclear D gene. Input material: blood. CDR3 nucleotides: TGTGCCAGCAGCTTAGATCATTACGAGCAGTACTTC. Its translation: CASSLDHYEQYF.